The 2 T cell receptor beta chains below were found in one sample sequenced in a study of early T cells in non-severe SARS-CoV-2 infection. Each CDR3 protein gets one entry after TCRdb re-called the 5' RACE reads with MiXCR. Of roughly 20,000 distinct CDR3 sequences listed, around 5.8% are singletons. The sample in question was whole blood, obtained at baseline. The receptors originated from an adult who was a healthcare worker with PCR-confirmed SARS-CoV-2 infection or an uninfected control (not recorded which).

This clonotype was seen a few times. The rearrangement joins TRBV19 to TRBJ2-3; perhaps D is TRBD1 or TRBD2 (5 bases each). CDR1 LNHDA and CDR2 SQIVND come from the germline V gene (reference sequence). This CDR3 is built from 15 residues. The germline V and J ends were trimmed by 7 bases and 2 bases, with 16 bases remaining between them. The CDR3 region is CASTPGPEFTDTQYF. As DNA, the CDR3 is TGTGCCAGTACGCCGGGGCCAGAATTCACAGATACGCAGTATTTT.

CDR3 loop: CASILSEGQITEAFF. In DNA, the CDR3 is TGTGCCAGCATTCTTTCAGAGGGACAGATCACTGAAGCTTTCTTT. The V and J genes are TRBV12-3 or TRBV12-4 and TRBJ1-1; the match to TRBD1 covers 7 bases. The CDR3 spans 15 residues. Unmatched junction bases numbered 12, after V lost 7 bases and J lost 4 bases.